The 10 T cell receptor beta chains presented below share a single source sample, sequenced in a study of neurological immune-mediated disorders. Each CDR3 protein gets one entry after TCRdb re-called the 5' RACE reads with MiXCR. The top ten clones hold 16% of a sample with some 24,000 distinct CDR3 sequences, about an eighth of them seen once. The sequenced sample was PBMCs. The receptors here all came from a middle-aged woman with HTLV-1-associated myelopathy (HAM/TSP).

The table lists this clonotype with many counts. This sequence joins TRBV6-1 and TRBJ1-1, with TRBD1 identical over 7 bases. CDR1 and CDR2 from the germline V gene are MNHNS and SASEGT. The CDR3 spans 14 residues. V was clipped by 3 bases and J by 0 bases; unmatched bases: 1. The chain's CDR3 is CASSETGLNTEAFF. The CDR3 DNA sequence: TGTGCCAGCAGTGAGACAGGGCTGAACACTGAAGCTTTCTTT.

This clonotype was detected many times. The chain carries TRBV10-1 and TRBJ2-3; D is perhaps TRBD2 (5 bases). Germline lookup yields CDR1 WNHNN and CDR2 SYGVQD (reference sequence). The germline V and J ends were trimmed by 10 bases and 0 bases, with 14 bases remaining between them. This CDR3 has 14 residues. CDR3 bases: TGCGCCACCGGTAGAGGGATTAGCACAGATACGCAGTATTTT. Its translation: CATGRGISTDTQYF.

This clonotype is classed as medium-sized (0.01 to 0.1%). The V call is TRBV20-1, the J call TRBJ1-1; D unclear. The CDR3 totals 12 residues. Trimming stripped 6 bases from V and 7 bases from J, with 15 bases between. Germline V lookup: CDR1 DFQATT, CDR2 SNEGSKA (reference sequence). The CDR3 here is CSAWGDVLEAFF. The CDR3 DNA is TGCAGTGCCTGGGGAGACGTCCTTGAAGCTTTCTTT.

There are many counts of this clonotype. This chain connects TRBV7-9 to TRBJ2-7; no clear D. This CDR3 has 14 amino acids. V was trimmed by 6 bases and J by 0 bases, leaving 12 bases between them. CDR1 and CDR2 (germline): SEHNR, FQNEAQ (reference sequence). The CDR3 DNA follows: TGTGCCAGCAGTCCAGGAACGGGCTCCTACGAGCAGTACGTC. As protein: CASSPGTGSYEQYV.

V is TRBV11-2 and J is TRBJ2-3, with D uncertain. The germline CDR1 and CDR2 sequences are SGHAT and FQNNGV. This CDR3 has 14 amino acids. Trimming removed 5 bases at V and 4 bases at J, with 13 bases between. CDR3 sequence: CASSGIGIADTQYF. In DNA, the CDR3 is TGTGCCAGCAGCGGTATAGGGATTGCAGATACGCAGTATTTT.

This clonotype occurred once. One junction end disagrees with the germline gene, perhaps due to a read error. This chain links TRBV12-3 or TRBV12-4 with TRBJ2-1; 9 bases align to TRBD2. The CDR3 is 15 amino acids. The CDR3 nucleotides are TGTGTCAGCAGTTCAGAGACTAGCGGCCACAATGAGCAGTTCTTC. It specifies CVSSSETSGHNEQFF.

Ten or more counts support this clonotype. The CDR3 region is CASSSLTTYEQYF. CDR3 in DNA: TGTGCCAGCAGCTCATTGACGACCTACGAGCAGTACTTC. This chain joins TRBV11-2 and TRBJ2-7; no definite D call. The CDR3 extends over 13 amino acids. From germline, CDR1 is SGHAT and CDR2 FQNNGV. Trimming removed 4 bases from V and 2 bases from J, with 9 bases in between.

This clonotype is medium-sized. CDR3 loop: CASSQGPGYGYTF. The CDR3 nucleotides read TGTGCCAGCAGCCAAGGTCCGGGCTATGGCTACACCTTC. The chain links TRBV3-1 to TRBJ1-2; no clear D gene. From germline, CDR1 is LGHDT and CDR2 YNNKEL (reference sequence). The V and J ends lost 1 base and 4 bases respectively, with 7 bases between them. The CDR3 contains 13 residues.

This clonotype came up many times. The CDR3 spells CASSLALRETQYF. CDR3 DNA sequence: TGTGCCAGCAGCTTAGCGCTCCGGGAGACCCAGTACTTC. This chain connects TRBV7-8 to TRBJ2-5; D is undetermined. The CDR3 runs to 13 residues. Germline V gene data show CDR1 as SGHVS and CDR2 as FQNEAQ. Trimming cost V 0 bases and J 5 bases, with 7 bases left between them.

The V gene is TRBV5-6, the J gene TRBJ2-3; TRBD1 matches at 7 bases. With V trimmed by 7 bases and J by 1 base, 9 bases remained unmatched. Germline V gene data show CDR1 as SGHDT and CDR2 as YYEEEE. The CDR3 extends over 15 amino acids. The CDR3 DNA is TGTGCCAGCTTGGTTTCCGGACAGGGCACAGATACGCAGTATTTT. This translates into CASLVSGQGTDTQYF.